Following are 16 T cell receptor beta chains from one sample sequenced in a study of cytomegalovirus exposure and HLA in healthy donors. Researchers ran the PCR with 60 Vbeta and 13 Jbeta primers. Assay used: immunoSEQ multiplex PCR; TCRdb lists only in-frame clones, some missing. Of approximately 110,000 clones in the sample, over 65% were seen once. The specimen was PBMCs. The receptors come from a young woman in good health and CMV-seronegative.

The V call is TRBV5-1, the J call TRBJ2-5; TRBD1 might be the D (5 bases). Germline loops: CDR1 SGHRS, CDR2 YFSETQ. The CDR3 sequence is 15 residues long. V was clipped by 7 bases and J by 1 base, with 17 bases between them. CDR3 sequence (DNA): TGCGCCAGCCGCCCCCAGGGCTCAGTCCAAGAGACCCAGTACTTC. Amino acid sequence: CASRPQGSVQETQYF. The full variable domain, in which reference TRBV5-1 and TRBJ2-5 provide the parts outside the CDR3, is KAGVTQTPRYLIKTRGQQVTLSCSPISGHRSVSWYQQTPGQGLQFLFEYFSETQRNKGNFPGRFSGRQFSNSRSEMNVSTLELGDSALYLCASRPQGSVQETQYFGPGTRLLVL.

The chain couples TRBV6-1 to TRBJ2-3, with D hard to call. Germline values: CDR1 MNHNS, CDR2 SASEGT. The CDR3 sequence is 12 residues long. Trimming removed 7 bases at V and 0 bases at J, with 5 bases between. For the CDR3, the DNA is TGTGCCAGCACTCCGAGCACAGATACGCAGTATTTT. Protein product: CASTPSTDTQYF.

V is TRBV6-1 and J is TRBJ1-2, with D possibly matching TRBD1 (6 bases). The V and J ends lost 5 bases and 2 bases respectively, with 12 bases between them. Germline V gene lookup returns CDR1 MNHNS and CDR2 SASEGT. CDR3 length: 14 residues. The CDR3 loop is CASSPTTGNYGYTF. The CDR3 DNA follows: TGTGCCAGCAGTCCCACTACAGGGAACTATGGCTACACCTTC.

The chain is built from TRBV19 and TRBJ1-4; the D is unclear. This CDR3 contains 14 residues. With 6 bases removed from V and 0 bases from J, the gap between germline ends came to 8 bases. Germline loops: CDR1 LNHDA, CDR2 SQIVND (reference sequence). The DNA for the CDR3 is TGTGCCAGTAGCCGGACTGCAACTAATGAAAAACTGTTTTTT. Translated: CASSRTATNEKLFF.

The chain is built from TRBV9 and TRBJ2-1, with D possibly TRBD1 on 6 matching bases. The germline V gene has CDR1 SGDLS and CDR2 YYNGEE. Trimming removed 5 bases from V and 4 bases from J, with 19 bases in between. There are 16 residues in the CDR3. The CDR3 sequence is CASSHRDRNPYNEQFF. The CDR3 DNA is TGTGCCAGCAGTCATCGCGACAGGAACCCATACAATGAGCAGTTCTTC.

This clone was picked up a small number of times. This sequence joins TRBV6-1 and TRBJ2-7; 12 bases are a match to TRBD2. The CDR3 has 14 residues. The germline CDR1 and CDR2 sequences are MNHNS and SASEGT. The V segment lost 7 bases and the J segment 3 bases; nucleotides outside the gene matches: 4. The CDR3 nucleotides read TGTGCCAGCACCCTAGCGGGAGGGGACTACGAGCAGTACTTC. Translation gives CASTLAGGDYEQYF.

The rearrangement joins TRBV5-1 to TRBJ1-3, with D perhaps matching TRBD1 (6 bases). The CDR3 has 15 residues. V gave up 4 bases and J gave up 0 bases, with 11 bases separating them. Per the germline V gene, CDR1 is SGHRS and CDR2 is YFSETQ. CDR3 sequence: CASSAGQFSGNTIYF. CDR3 in DNA: TGCGCCAGCAGCGCAGGACAGTTCTCTGGAAACACCATATATTTT.

The chain recombines TRBV5-4 with TRBJ2-2; TRBD2 aligns across 12 bases. J was trimmed by 1 base and V by 4 bases; bases with no gene match: 2. The CDR3 has 16 amino acids. Germline V gene sequence: CDR1 SGHNT, CDR2 YYREEE (reference sequence). The CDR3 here is CASSPTSGGNTGELFF. CDR3 in DNA: TGTGCCAGCAGCCCGACTAGCGGGGGGAACACCGGGGAGCTGTTTTTT.

The genes are TRBV27 and TRBJ2-5; the match to TRBD2 covers 8 bases. Germline loops: CDR1 MNHEY, CDR2 SMNVEV (reference sequence). The CDR3 consists of 16 residues. With 5 bases clipped from V and 4 bases from J, the junction kept 12 bases outside the gene matches. The CDR3 is CASSLNPGGPVETQYF. The CDR3 coding sequence is TGTGCCAGCAGTCTAAATCCGGGGGGGCCGGTAGAGACCCAGTACTTC.

The chain joins TRBV19 to TRBJ2-2; TRBD1 matches at 9 bases. V lost 4 bases, J lost 4 bases, and 7 bases stayed unmatched. The V gene's germline CDR1 is LNHDA and CDR2 SQIVND (reference sequence). The CDR3 has 16 amino acids. CDR3 amino acids: CASSSRGQGGTGELFF. The CDR3 region has the DNA TGTGCCAGTAGTAGTAGGGGACAGGGCGGCACCGGGGAGCTGTTTTTT.

This clone was observed a handful of times. This chain connects TRBV2 to TRBJ1-4; 9 bases line up with TRBD1. The CDR3 sequence is 14 residues long. V shed 6 bases, J shed 3 bases, and the junction held 2 bases outside the gene matches. The V gene's germline CDR1 is SNHLY and CDR2 FYNNEI. CDR3 region: CASRDRGPNEKLFF. The CDR3 nucleotides read TGTGCCAGCAGGGACAGGGGTCCTAATGAAAAACTGTTTTTT.

The V gene is TRBV6-7, the J gene TRBJ2-1, with 7 nucleotides matching TRBD2. TRBV6-7 is an ORF for which the function is uncertain. The CDR3 extends over 12 amino acids. J was trimmed by 10 bases and V by 2 bases; bases with no gene match: 2. CDR3: CASSYRGGEQFF. CDR3 nucleotides: TGTGCCAGCAGTTACCGCGGGGGAGAGCAGTTCTTC.

This clone was detected a few times. This specimen includes other DNA sequences encoding the same CDR3. The chain is built from TRBV5-1 and TRBJ1-1; a weak D match, TRBD1 (5 bases). Germline assignment: CDR1 SGHRS and CDR2 YFSETQ. The length of the CDR3 is 14 residues. Trimming left V 2 bases short and J 0 bases short, with 8 bases between. The CDR3 reads CASSLDSMNTEAFF. DNA for the CDR3: TGCGCCAGCAGCTTAGACAGCATGAACACTGAAGCTTTCTTT. Together with reference TRBV5-1 and TRBJ1-1, the CDR3 gives the full variable domain: KAGVTQTPRYLIKTRGQQVTLSCSPISGHRSVSWYQQTPGQGLQFLFEYFSETQRNKGNFPGRFSGRQFSNSRSEMNVSTLELGDSALYLCASSLDSMNTEAFFGQGTRLTVV.

The rearrangement links TRBV6-1 to TRBJ2-7; D remains unclear. Germline values: CDR1 MNHNS, CDR2 SASEGT. This CDR3 has 15 amino acids. V lost 1 base and J lost 3, with 13 bases in between. The CDR3 is CASSEGHSIFYEQYF. DNA of the CDR3: TGTGCCAGCAGTGAAGGGCACAGCATATTCTACGAGCAGTACTTC.

This clone occurred once. This chain uses TRBV20-1 with TRBJ2-7, with unresolved D. The ends were cut back, 5 bases at V and 3 bases at J, with 8 bases in the middle. The germline V gene encodes CDR1 DFQATT and CDR2 SNEGSKA (reference sequence). This CDR3 spans 11 amino acids. The CDR3: CSAGPYYEQYF. The CDR3 DNA reads TGCAGTGCTGGGCCGTACTACGAGCAGTACTTC.

The gene calls are TRBV30 and TRBJ1-2, with D hard to call. V lost 0 bases and J lost 3, with 8 bases in between. This CDR3 is built from 13 residues. Looked up from germline, CDR1 is GTSNPN and CDR2 is SVGIG (reference sequence). CDR3 in DNA: TGTGCCTGGAGTGTACGGGGAGACTATGGCTACACCTTC. Translating gives CAWSVRGDYGYTF.